This passage covers 24 T cell receptor beta chains from one sample sequenced in a study of cytomegalovirus exposure and HLA in healthy donors. The PCR ran on 60 Vbeta and 13 Jbeta primers. TCRdb's table, derived via immunoSEQ multiplex PCR, lists solely in-frame clones and lacks some. This sample has roughly 100,000 clones, with approximately 11% found just once. Source material: PBMCs. The receptor source for this set is a middle-aged man in good health and CMV-seropositive.

The chain is built from TRBV19 and TRBJ1-1, with TRBD1 identical over 9 bases. The CDR3 length is 14 residues. In germline, CDR1 is LNHDA, CDR2 SQIVND (reference sequence). The V gene end was trimmed by 5 bases and the J gene end by 7 bases; junction bases not matched to a gene: 8. The CDR3 nucleotides are TGTGCCAGTAGTTTGGGACAGGGAAACGGTGAAGCTTTCTTT. Translation gives CASSLGQGNGEAFF.

This clone was detected only a few times. The J gene is TRBJ2-5, the V gene TRBV5-1; 7 nucleotides match TRBD1. V lost 0 bases, J lost 1 base, and 0 bases stayed unmatched. This CDR3 is built from 14 residues. Germline CDR1 is SGHRS and CDR2 is YFSETQ. The DNA for the CDR3 is TGCGCCAGCAGCTTGGGGGACAGCCAAGAGACCCAGTACTTC. This sequence encodes CASSLGDSQETQYF.

This clone was observed a handful of times. The rearrangement uses TRBV15 and TRBJ2-2, with D hard to call. The CDR3 totals 17 residues. V lost 0 bases, J lost 3 bases, and 14 bases lay in between. Germline CDR1 is LNHNV and CDR2 is YYDKDF (reference sequence). The chain's CDR3 is CATSRDDFAGDTGELFF. The CDR3 DNA follows: TGTGCCACCAGCAGAGATGATTTCGCCGGAGACACCGGGGAGCTGTTTTTT.

This clone has just one count. The chain couples TRBV7-3 to TRBJ2-3, with a possible D match to TRBD1 (6 bases). Germline loops: CDR1 SGHTA, CDR2 FQGTGA. There are 14 residues in the CDR3. The V end lost 5 bases, the J end lost 5 bases, and 14 bases lay between the germline ends. The CDR3 is CASSPGNRVDTQYF. CDR3 in DNA: TGTGCCAGCAGCCCTGGGAACAGGGTAGATACGCAGTATTTT.

The genes are TRBV5-1 and TRBJ2-3; D not resolved. Trimming removed 3 bases from V and 4 bases from J, with 9 bases in between. Germline loops: CDR1 SGHRS, CDR2 YFSETQ. The CDR3 consists of 13 residues. The CDR3 DNA reads as TGCGCCAGCAGCTCCGGCCAGGCAGATACGCAGTATTTT. It translates to CASSSGQADTQYF.

This clone has only a few counts. V is TRBV5-1 and J is TRBJ1-1; D not resolved. The CDR3 totals 13 residues. Germline V gives CDR1 SGHRS, CDR2 YFSETQ. V lost 0 bases and J lost 3, with 6 bases in between. The CDR3 here is CASSLDSHTEAFF. In nucleotides, the CDR3 is TGCGCCAGCAGCTTGGACTCCCACACTGAAGCTTTCTTT.

This clone was counted only a few times. The chain is built from TRBV5-1 and TRBJ2-7; 8 bases are a match to TRBD2. Trimming at V came to 4 bases and at J to 9 bases, leaving 15 bases not matched to a gene. The CDR3 is 15 residues long. CDR1 is SGHRS, CDR2 YFSETQ, per germline. The CDR3 is CASSDPAAGGRVQYF. As DNA, the CDR3 is TGCGCCAGCAGCGATCCCGCTGCGGGAGGTAGGGTGCAGTACTTC. The full variable domain, with the rest looked up from reference TRBV5-1 and TRBJ2-7, is KAGVTQTPRYLIKTRGQQVTLSCSPISGHRSVSWYQQTPGQGLQFLFEYFSETQRNKGNFPGRFSGRQFSNSRSEMNVSTLELGDSALYLCASSDPAAGGRVQYFGPGTRLTVT.

To note about this clone: Other DNA sequences of this sample code for an identical CDR3. The CDR3 DNA follows: TGTGCCAGCAGCTCCGGGACAGGACCCTACGAGCAGTACTTC. Its translation: CASSSGTGPYEQYF. V and J are TRBV27 and TRBJ2-7; TRBD1 agrees at 8 bases. The CDR3 consists of 14 residues. Per germline, CDR1 MNHEY and CDR2 SMNVEV (reference sequence). V lost 6 bases and J lost 2; bases outside the gene matches: 6.

The chain recombines TRBV10-3 with TRBJ2-1; a possible D gene is TRBD2 (6 bases). The germline V gene encodes CDR1 ENHRY and CDR2 SYGVKD. V lost 6 bases and J 7 bases, leaving 13 bases between the germline ends. The CDR3 runs to 13 residues. Written as DNA, the CDR3 is TGTGCCATCAGATCGACTAGAACGAATGAGCAGTTCTTC. Its protein is CAIRSTRTNEQFF.

This clone was recorded once. The V call is TRBV19, the J call TRBJ2-7, with a weak D call TRBD1 (7 bases). The V gene lost 10 bases and the J gene lost 2 bases, with 12 bases spanning the gap. CDR1 is LNHDA, CDR2 SQIVND, per germline (reference sequence). This CDR3 is built from 12 residues. The CDR3 region is CATRGVTYEQYF. The CDR3, as DNA: TGTGCCACCAGGGGGGTTACCTACGAGCAGTACTTC.

The V gene is TRBV10-2, the J gene TRBJ1-1, with D unclear. Germline V lookup: CDR1 WSHSY, CDR2 SAAADI. The CDR3 has 13 residues. Between the trimmed V and J ends, which lost 6 bases and 5 bases, there was a span of 13 bases. CDR3: CASRAPGGTEAFF. The CDR3 region has the DNA TGCGCCAGCAGGGCGCCGGGAGGGACTGAAGCTTTCTTT.

The chain recombines TRBV5-1 with TRBJ2-2; D may be TRBD1 (6 bases). In germline, CDR1 is SGHRS, CDR2 YFSETQ. The CDR3 length is 15 residues. V dropped 0 bases and J dropped 4 bases, with 10 bases sitting between them. The CDR3 DNA reads as TGCGCCAGCAGCTTGGCCCCAGGGGCCACCGGGGAGCTGTTTTTT. Its protein is CASSLAPGATGELFF.

The chain is built from TRBV27 and TRBJ2-3; 7 bases map to TRBD1. This CDR3 region has 13 residues. The germline V gene encodes CDR1 MNHEY and CDR2 SMNVEV (reference sequence). Trimming took 7 bases from V and 6 from J; bases not matched to a gene: 7. As DNA, the CDR3 is TGTGCCAGCACCGAGACAGGGTCCGATACGCAGTATTTT. It translates to CASTETGSDTQYF.

This clone was detected only a few times. This sequence joins TRBV4-1 and TRBJ2-7; no definite D call. Germline CDR1 MGHRA, CDR2 YSYEKL. This CDR3 has 13 residues. The V end lost 4 bases, the J end lost 3 bases, and 10 bases lay between the germline ends. The CDR3 DNA is TGCGCCAGCAGCCCAGCGTACGGCTACGAGCAGTACTTC. Translated, it gives CASSPAYGYEQYF.

This clone was detected a few times. J is TRBJ2-1 and V is TRBV4-1; TRBD1 is a possible D gene (6 bases). The V gene lost 4 bases and the J gene lost 3 bases, with 13 bases spanning the gap. Germline CDR1 and CDR2: MGHRA and YSYEKL. The CDR3 spans 15 residues. For the CDR3, the DNA is TGCGCCAGCAGCCGAGAAACAGGGAACTACAATGAGCAGTTCTTC. This encodes CASSRETGNYNEQFF.

This clone was detected a few times. The chain employs TRBV30 and TRBJ2-5; TRBD1 matches at 9 bases. CDR3 length equals 18 residues. CDR1 is GTSNPN, CDR2 SVGIG, per germline (reference sequence). V gave up 5 bases and J gave up 0 bases; unmatched junction bases: 16. In nucleotides, the CDR3 is TGTGCCTGGGATTGGGGAACAGGGGGCAGTTCATACCAAGAGACCCAGTACTTC. This sequence encodes CAWDWGTGGSSYQETQYF.

CDR3 amino acids: CASSPLMRGGSSYEQYF. CDR3 coding DNA: TGTGCCAGCAGTCCCCTAATGAGAGGGGGCTCCAGCTACGAGCAGTACTTC. V and J are TRBV27 and TRBJ2-7; TRBD1 aligns across 7 bases. The CDR3 extends over 17 amino acids. Per the germline V gene, CDR1 is MNHEY and CDR2 is SMNVEV (reference sequence). V was pared by 5 bases and J by 3 bases, with 16 bases of the junction left unmatched.

This clone has just a few counts. The CDR3 protein is CASSVGAGGPSYNEQFF. CDR3 DNA sequence: TGCGCCAGCAGCGTAGGGGCGGGAGGGCCATCCTACAATGAGCAGTTCTTC. The genes are TRBV5-1 and TRBJ2-1; 9 bases agree with TRBD2. This CDR3 has 17 residues. The germline V gene has CDR1 SGHRS and CDR2 YFSETQ. Germline trimming cut 4 bases from V and 1 base from J; bases unmatched to any gene: 9.

The chain has TRBV5-1 and TRBJ1-5; D is undetermined. CDR1 and CDR2 from the germline V gene are SGHRS and YFSETQ. The CDR3 has 14 residues. Trimming cost V 4 bases and J 7 bases, with 15 bases left between them. CDR3 in DNA: TGCGCCAGCAGCCTAGACACCACGGGGCAGCCCCAGCATTTT. Translation gives CASSLDTTGQPQHF.

The V call is TRBV5-1, the J call TRBJ1-2; 8 bases are a match to TRBD1. Germline V gives CDR1 SGHRS, CDR2 YFSETQ. V lost 1 base, J lost 1 base, and 6 bases stayed unmatched. The CDR3 spans 16 residues. In DNA form, the CDR3 reads TGCGCCAGCAGCTTGATTACACAGGGGGGTAACTATGGCTACACCTTC. Encoded protein: CASSLITQGGNYGYTF.

This chain links TRBV6-1 with TRBJ2-3, with 7 bases that match TRBD2. Germline CDR1 is MNHNS and CDR2 is SASEGT. With 2 bases clipped from V and 5 bases from J, the junction kept 13 bases outside the gene matches. This CDR3 contains 17 residues. DNA for the CDR3: TGTGCCAGCAGTGAACGACGGCGAGCGGGGAGGATAGATACGCAGTATTTT. This codes for CASSERRRAGRIDTQYF.

This sequence joins TRBV27 and TRBJ2-5; maybe TRBD2 (6 bases). CDR3 length: 13 amino acids. Trimming pared 6 bases from V and 9 bases from J, leaving 17 bases between. Germline CDR1 and CDR2: MNHEY and SMNVEV (reference sequence). In DNA, the CDR3 is TGTGCCAGCAGCCGACACTCCTGGGGGGCCCAGTACTTC. Its protein product is CASSRHSWGAQYF.

A few counts support this clone. The rearrangement links TRBV5-6 to TRBJ2-5, with TRBD2 matching over 11 bases. V lost 1 base and J lost 5; bases outside the gene matches: 7. From germline, CDR1 is SGHDT and CDR2 YYEEEE. The CDR3 consists of 16 residues. CDR3 sequence: CASSLKLAGVGETQYF. DNA for the CDR3: TGTGCCAGCAGCTTGAAACTAGCGGGAGTGGGGGAGACCCAGTACTTC.

The chain employs TRBV9 and TRBJ2-2; TRBD1 might be the D (5 bases). V was cut by 4 bases and J by 6 bases, with 7 bases left in between. The germline V gene has CDR1 SGDLS and CDR2 YYNGEE. CDR3 size: 12 residues. The CDR3: CASSPGPGELFF. The CDR3, as DNA: TGTGCCAGCAGCCCAGGGCCCGGGGAGCTGTTTTTT.